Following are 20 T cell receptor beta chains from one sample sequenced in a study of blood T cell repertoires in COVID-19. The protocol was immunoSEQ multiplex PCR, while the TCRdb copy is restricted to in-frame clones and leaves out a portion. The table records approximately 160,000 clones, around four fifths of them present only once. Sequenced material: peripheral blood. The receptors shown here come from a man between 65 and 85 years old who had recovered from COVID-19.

In DNA form, the CDR3 reads TGTGCCAGTAGTCCTCTGGACGGGGTGGGGGAGCTGTTTTTT. Protein: CASSPLDGVGELFF. V usage is TRBV19 and J usage is TRBJ2-2; D is perhaps TRBD2 (5 bases). The CDR3 covers 14 residues. Trimming cost V 5 bases and J 8 bases, with 15 bases left between them. CDR1 and CDR2 (germline): LNHDA, SQIVND (reference sequence).

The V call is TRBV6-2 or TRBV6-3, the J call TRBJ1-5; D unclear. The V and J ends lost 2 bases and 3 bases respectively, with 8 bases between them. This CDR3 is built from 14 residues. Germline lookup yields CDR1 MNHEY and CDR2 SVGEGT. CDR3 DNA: TGTGCCAGCAGTTACCGGCGGGTCAATCAGCCCCAGCATTTT. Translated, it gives CASSYRRVNQPQHF.

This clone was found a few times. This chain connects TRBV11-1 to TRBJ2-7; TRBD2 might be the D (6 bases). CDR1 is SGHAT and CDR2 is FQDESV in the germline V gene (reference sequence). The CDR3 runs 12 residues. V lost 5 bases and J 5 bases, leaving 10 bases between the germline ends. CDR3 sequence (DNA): TGTGCCAGCAGCCCGACGGGGGACGAGCAGTACTTC. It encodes CASSPTGDEQYF.

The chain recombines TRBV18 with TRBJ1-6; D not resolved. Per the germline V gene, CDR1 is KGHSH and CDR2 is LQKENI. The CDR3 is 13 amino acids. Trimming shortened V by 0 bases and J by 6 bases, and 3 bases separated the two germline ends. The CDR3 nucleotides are TGTGCCAGCTCACCACCGGCTAATTCACCCCTCCACTTT. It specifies CASSPPANSPLHF.

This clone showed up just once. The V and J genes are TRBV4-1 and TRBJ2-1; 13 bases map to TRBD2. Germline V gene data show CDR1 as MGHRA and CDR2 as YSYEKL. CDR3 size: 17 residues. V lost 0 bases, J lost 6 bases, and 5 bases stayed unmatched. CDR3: CASSQDPGTSGINEQFF. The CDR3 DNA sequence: TGCGCCAGCAGCCAAGACCCCGGGACTAGCGGGATCAATGAGCAGTTCTTC.

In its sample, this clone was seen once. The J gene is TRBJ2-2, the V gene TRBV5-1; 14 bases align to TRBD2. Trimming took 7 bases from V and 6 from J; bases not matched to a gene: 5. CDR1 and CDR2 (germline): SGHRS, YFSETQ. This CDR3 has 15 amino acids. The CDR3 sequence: CASLGLAGEPGELFF. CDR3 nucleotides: TGCGCCAGCTTGGGACTAGCGGGAGAGCCCGGGGAGCTGTTTTTT. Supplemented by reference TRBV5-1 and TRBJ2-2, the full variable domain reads KAGVTQTPRYLIKTRGQQVTLSCSPISGHRSVSWYQQTPGQGLQFLFEYFSETQRNKGNFPGRFSGRQFSNSRSEMNVSTLELGDSALYLCASLGLAGEPGELFFGEGSRLTVL.

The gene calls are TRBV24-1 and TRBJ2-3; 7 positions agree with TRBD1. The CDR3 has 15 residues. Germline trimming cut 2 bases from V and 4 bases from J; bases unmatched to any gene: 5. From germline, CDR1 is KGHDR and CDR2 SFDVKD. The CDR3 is CATSDSRTGADTQYF. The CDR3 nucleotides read TGTGCCACCAGTGATTCCCGGACAGGAGCAGATACGCAGTATTTT.

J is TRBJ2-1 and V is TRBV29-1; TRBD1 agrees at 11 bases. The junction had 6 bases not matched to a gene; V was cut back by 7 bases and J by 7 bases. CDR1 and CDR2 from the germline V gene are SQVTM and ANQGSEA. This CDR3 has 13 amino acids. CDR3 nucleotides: TGCAGCGGGAGGACAGGGGGCCGGAATGAGCAGTTCTTC. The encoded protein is CSGRTGGRNEQFF.

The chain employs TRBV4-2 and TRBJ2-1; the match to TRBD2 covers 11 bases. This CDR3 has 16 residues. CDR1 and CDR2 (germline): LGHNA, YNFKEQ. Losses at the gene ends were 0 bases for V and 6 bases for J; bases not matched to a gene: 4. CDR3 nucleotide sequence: TGTGCCAGCAGCCAAGATTTGGGACTAGCGGCCAATGAGCAGTTCTTC. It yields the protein CASSQDLGLAANEQFF.

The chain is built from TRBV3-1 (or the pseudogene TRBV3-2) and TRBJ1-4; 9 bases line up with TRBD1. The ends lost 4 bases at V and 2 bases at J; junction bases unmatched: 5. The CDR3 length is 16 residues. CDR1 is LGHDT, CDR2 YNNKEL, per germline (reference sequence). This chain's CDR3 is CASSRGQGRTNEKLFF. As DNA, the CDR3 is TGTGCCAGCAGCCGAGGACAGGGGCGTACTAATGAAAAACTGTTTTTT.

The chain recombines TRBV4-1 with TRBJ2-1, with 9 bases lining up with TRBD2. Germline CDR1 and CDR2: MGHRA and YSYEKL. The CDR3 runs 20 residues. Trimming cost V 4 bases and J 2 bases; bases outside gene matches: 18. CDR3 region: CASSPPLLGGRAGTYNEQFF. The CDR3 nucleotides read TGCGCCAGCAGCCCACCCCTACTTGGCGGGAGGGCCGGGACCTACAATGAGCAGTTCTTC.

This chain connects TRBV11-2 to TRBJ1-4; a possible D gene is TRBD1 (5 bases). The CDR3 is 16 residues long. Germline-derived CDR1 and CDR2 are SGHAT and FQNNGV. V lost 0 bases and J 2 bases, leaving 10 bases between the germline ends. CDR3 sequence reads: CASSLDGGITNEKLFF. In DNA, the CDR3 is TGTGCCAGCAGCTTAGATGGGGGGATTACTAATGAAAAACTGTTTTTT.

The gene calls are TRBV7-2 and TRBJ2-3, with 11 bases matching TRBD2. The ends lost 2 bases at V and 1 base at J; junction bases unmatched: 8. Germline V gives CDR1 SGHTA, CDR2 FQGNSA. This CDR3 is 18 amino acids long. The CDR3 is CASSLPLGTSGRTDTQYF. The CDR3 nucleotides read TGTGCCAGCAGCTTACCGCTGGGGACTAGCGGCCGCACAGATACGCAGTATTTT.

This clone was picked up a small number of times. The CDR3 is CAISELVGGPGGEQFF. The CDR3 bases are TGTGCCATCAGTGAGTTGGTGGGAGGGCCTGGTGGTGAGCAGTTCTTC. This chain uses TRBV10-3 with TRBJ2-1; 7 positions agree with TRBD2. Trimming took 1 base from V and 9 from J; bases not matched to a gene: 12. The CDR3 has 16 amino acids. Germline CDR1 reads ENHRY; CDR2 reads SYGVKD.

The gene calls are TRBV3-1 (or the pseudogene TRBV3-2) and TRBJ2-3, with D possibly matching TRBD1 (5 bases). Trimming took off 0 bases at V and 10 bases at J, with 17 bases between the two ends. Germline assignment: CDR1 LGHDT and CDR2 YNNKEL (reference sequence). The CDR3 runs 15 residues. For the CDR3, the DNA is TGTGCCAGCAGCCAAGATGGCCAGGGTGGTTGGGCGCAGTATTTT. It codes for CASSQDGQGGWAQYF.

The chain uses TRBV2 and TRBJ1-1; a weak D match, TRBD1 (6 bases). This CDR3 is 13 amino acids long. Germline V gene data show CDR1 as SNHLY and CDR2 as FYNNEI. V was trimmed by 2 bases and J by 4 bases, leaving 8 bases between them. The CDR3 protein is CASSEQGTTEAFF. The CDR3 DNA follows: TGTGCCAGCAGTGAACAGGGGACCACTGAAGCTTTCTTT.

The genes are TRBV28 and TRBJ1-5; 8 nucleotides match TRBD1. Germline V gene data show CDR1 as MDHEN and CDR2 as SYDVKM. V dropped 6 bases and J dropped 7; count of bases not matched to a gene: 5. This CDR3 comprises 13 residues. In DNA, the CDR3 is TGTGCCAGCAGAAAGGACAGGGTCCAGCCCCAGCATTTT. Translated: CASRKDRVQPQHF.

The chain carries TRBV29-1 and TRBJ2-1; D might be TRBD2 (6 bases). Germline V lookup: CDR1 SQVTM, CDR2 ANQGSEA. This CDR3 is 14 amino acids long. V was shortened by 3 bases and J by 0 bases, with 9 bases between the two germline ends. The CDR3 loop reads CSVDRSGSYNEQFF. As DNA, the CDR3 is TGCAGCGTTGATCGTAGCGGCTCCTACAATGAGCAGTTCTTC.

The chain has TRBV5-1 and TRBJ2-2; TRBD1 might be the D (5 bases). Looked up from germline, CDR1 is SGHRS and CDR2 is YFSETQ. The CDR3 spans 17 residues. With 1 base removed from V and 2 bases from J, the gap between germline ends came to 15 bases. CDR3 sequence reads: CASSLPIRGHNTGELFF. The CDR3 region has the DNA TGCGCCAGCAGCTTGCCTATTAGGGGCCACAACACCGGGGAGCTGTTTTTT.

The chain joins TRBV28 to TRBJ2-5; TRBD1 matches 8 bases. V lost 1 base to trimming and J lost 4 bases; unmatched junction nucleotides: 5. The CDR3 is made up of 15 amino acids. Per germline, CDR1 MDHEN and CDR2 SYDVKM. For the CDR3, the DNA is TGTGCCAGCAGTTTATTAGGACAGGGACCAGAGACCCAGTACTTC. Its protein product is CASSLLGQGPETQYF.